A selection of T cell receptor beta chains follows, all from one sample in a study of CD8+ T cells in alopecia areata. The assay was immunoSEQ multiplex PCR, and TCRdb's table has in-frame clones only and misses some. The sample holds 250,000 to 300,000 clones, 58% seen once. The input for sequencing was CD4+ T cells sorted from blood, taken at week 24, from a patient treated with tofacitinib. These TCRs come from a human donor with alopecia areata. CDR3s include the opening cysteine and the closing phenylalanine or tryptophan. Each record gives: J gene, D gene, clone size, V gene, CDR3 DNA, CDR3 protein. A D gene is named only where the DNA matches it firmly. Expanded clones get a size class; other rows say once, few or many, or leave the size out.

TRBJ1-1,.,.,TRBV7-3,TGTGCCAGCAGCTTAAGAATGAACACTGAAGCTTTCTTT,CASSLRMNTEAFF
TRBJ2-5,.,.,TRBV19,TGTGCCAGTACCTCCCAAGAGACCCAGTACTTC,CASTSQETQYF
TRBJ2-2,.,.,TRBV7-8,TGTGCCAGCAGCCCGACGCCGCCGGCGGGGGCCAACACCGGGGAGCTGTTTTTT,CASSPTPPAGANTGELFF
TRBJ2-1,TRBD1,.,TRBV7-7,TGTGCTAGCAGCCCACCGGGACAGCTCTACAATGAGCAGTTCTTC,CASSPPGQLYNEQFF
TRBJ2-4,.,.,TRBV7-2,TGTGCCAGCAGCTTAACGAGGGACATTCAGTACTTC,CASSLTRDIQYF
TRBJ2-1,.,many,TRBV5-1,TGCGCCAGCAGCCGTAGCTCGGGGATATACAATGAGCAGTTCTTC,CASSRSSGIYNEQFF
TRBJ2-7,.,.,TRBV5-1,TGCGCCAGCAGCTTGGGTAGTAGGCTCCCCGAGCAGTACTTC,CASSLGSRLPEQYF
TRBJ2-4,TRBD1,.,TRBV5-4,TGTGCCAGCAGCTTCAAGGGGGCTGCCAAAAACATTCAGTACTTC,CASSFKGAAKNIQYF
TRBJ2-3,.,.,TRBV4-1,TGCGCCAGCAGCCTGTACGGGACTCCCGGAACAGATACGCAGTATTTT,CASSLYGTPGTDTQYF
TRBJ1-1,TRBD1,.,TRBV23-1,TGCGCCAGGAGAGGGGGCCGTCGACCTAACACTGAAGCTTTCTTT,CARRGGRRPNTEAFF
TRBJ2-4,TRBD1,.,TRBV29-1,TGCAGCGTTGAACCCCCCCCCTCGACAGGGGTTTGGGCCAAAAACATTCAGTACTTC,CSVEPPPSTGVWAKNIQYF
TRBJ1-1,.,.,TRBV6-5,TGTGCCAGCAGTCTTCAGGGGAATAGAAACACTGAAGCTTTCTTT,CASSLQGNRNTEAFF
TRBJ2-1,.,.,TRBV2,TGTGCCAGCAGTGAGCGGGGAACAAGCTCCTACAATGAGCAGTTCTTC,CASSERGTSSYNEQFF
TRBJ2-2,.,.,TRBV10-3,TGTGCCATCAGTGAGCGCAGGGGGGACACCGGGGAGCTGTTTTTT,CAISERRGDTGELFF
TRBJ2-3,TRBD2,.,TRBV7-2,TGTGCCAGCAGCTTAGTTGCGGGGGGCCGAGGGGATACGCAGTATTTT,CASSLVAGGRGDTQYF
TRBJ2-6,TRBD2,few,TRBV7-2,TGTGCCAGCGGGTCTAGCGGGTCCAGCTCTGGGGCCAACGTCCTGACTTTC,CASGSSGSSSGANVLTF
TRBJ1-3,TRBD1,few,TRBV5-1,TGCGCCAGCAGACCCGGGACAGGGGGATCTGGAAACACCATATATTTT,CASRPGTGGSGNTIYF
TRBJ1-5,.,.,TRBV9,TGTGCCAGCAGCCTCCATAGCAATCAGCCCCAGCATTTT,CASSLHSNQPQHF
TRBJ2-5,TRBD2,few,TRBV29-1,TGCAGCGTTGAGGCCCTAGCGGGGGGTGAGACCCAGTACTTC,CSVEALAGGETQYF
TRBJ2-4,TRBD2,.,TRBV2,TGTGCCAGTGATACTAGCGGGGGGGCCGGCGGCATTCAGTACTTC,CASDTSGGAGGIQYF
TRBJ1-2,.,.,TRBV11-1,TGTGCCAGCAGCCCCGACCCAGGGAAAAGGGGCTACACCTTC,CASSPDPGKRGYTF
TRBJ1-2,.,.,TRBV27,TGTGCCAGCAGTTTATCAGGGGAGCAAGTCTATGGCTACACCTTC,CASSLSGEQVYGYTF
TRBJ1-4,.,few,TRBV5-6,TGTGCCAGCAGGGAACAGGGCCGAGCTGAAAAACTGTTTTTT,CASREQGRAEKLFF
TRBJ2-7,.,few,TRBV2,TGTGCCAGCAGTGTAGCCCAGGGTGGGTACGAGCAGTACTTC,CASSVAQGGYEQYF
TRBJ1-2,.,few,TRBV25-1,TGTGCCAGCAGTGAACAGGGAAACTATGGCTACACCTTC,CASSEQGNYGYTF
TRBJ2-5,TRBD2,.,TRBV5-1,TGCGCCAGCAGCGGGGGGGACTCCCTCCACTTC,CASSGGDSLHF
TRBJ1-2,TRBD1,.,TRBV4-1,TGCGCCAGCAGCCAAAAAGCTGGCGATCCGGGACAGGGCCGACTTGCCTATGGCTACACCTTC,CASSQKAGDPGQGRLAYGYTF
TRBJ1-5,.,few,TRBV4-1,TGCGCCAGCAGCCATTCCCCGGGACACCTCAATCAGCCCCAGCATTTT,CASSHSPGHLNQPQHF
TRBJ1-5,.,.,TRBV7-2,TGTGCCAGCAGCTTAACAGCTTACAATCAGCCCCAGCATTTT,CASSLTAYNQPQHF
TRBJ2-5,TRBD2,.,TRBV30,TGTGCCTGGACCATGGGACTAGCGGGGATGGAGACCCAGTACTTC,CAWTMGLAGMETQYF
TRBJ2-3,TRBD2,.,TRBV28,TGTGCCAGCAGCAAGACTAGCGGGGCGCCAGATACGCAGTATTTT,CASSKTSGAPDTQYF
TRBJ1-5,.,.,TRBV25-1,TGTGCCAGCAGTAATGTGGACCCCGCTCGGCATCAGCCCCAGCATTTT,CASSNVDPARHQPQHF
TRBJ1-5,.,few,TRBV5-1,TGCGCCAGCAGCTTAGGGACCGATCAGCCCCAGCATTTT,CASSLGTDQPQHF
TRBJ1-5,.,.,TRBV29-1,TGCAGCGTTGTATTCCAGGGCAATCAGCCCCAGCATTTT,CSVVFQGNQPQHF
TRBJ2-7,.,.,TRBV6-5,TGTGCCAGCAGTTATAGTCAGGCAGGCTACGAGCAGTACTTC,CASSYSQAGYEQYF
TRBJ2-3,.,few,TRBV12-5,TGTGCTAGTGGTTCCTCGAGGGGTGGTAGCACAGATACGCAGTATTTT,CASGSSRGGSTDTQYF
TRBJ1-1,TRBD1,.,TRBV6-5,TGTGCCAGCACCCCAGCACGGGACAGGGGAGGTGCTTTCTTT,CASTPARDRGGAFF
TRBJ2-3,.,.,TRBV9,TGTGCCAGCAGCGTAGATTTGGATACGCAGTATTTT,CASSVDLDTQYF
TRBJ1-5,.,.,TRBV4-1,TGCGCCAGCAGCCCCTTCCCCGTAGTACAGGGACGTCAGCCCCAGCATTTT,CASSPFPVVQGRQPQHF
TRBJ2-5,.,.,TRBV9,TGTGCCGGCAGCGAAAGGGCCGCCGTGGGAGAGACCCAGTACTTC,CAGSERAAVGETQYF
TRBJ2-3,.,few,TRBV5-1,TGCGCCAGCAGCTTTGCCCTCGACGCAGATACGCAGTATTTT,CASSFALDADTQYF
TRBJ2-1,TRBD2,.,TRBV4-2,TGTGCCAGCAGCCTTGGGACTAGCGGCGACAATGAGCAGTTCTTC,CASSLGTSGDNEQFF